This passage covers 23 T cell receptor beta chains from one sample sequenced in a study of blood T cell repertoires in COVID-19. Profiling relied on immunoSEQ multiplex PCR, and the TCRdb table lists in-frame clones only, not all of them. Of under 200,000 clones in the sample, 70% to 90% were seen once. The sample consisted of PBMCs or T cells enriched from blood (not recorded which). These receptors originate from a woman under 30 who had recovered from COVID-19.

V is TRBV27 and J is TRBJ1-2; weak D call: TRBD1 (5 bases). Trimming took 5 bases from V and 4 from J, leaving 8 bases between them. Germline CDR1 MNHEY, CDR2 SMNVEV (reference sequence). This CDR3 comprises 12 residues. In DNA form, the CDR3 reads TGTGCCAGCAGTAGGGGCAGCTATGGCTACACCTTC. Translating gives CASSRGSYGYTF.

The CDR3 DNA sequence: TGTGCCAGTAGTACCTCGACAGGGGGTGGGGCAGATACGCAGTATTTT. Amino acid sequence: CASSTSTGGGADTQYF. This rearrangement joins TRBV19 to TRBJ2-3; TRBD1 aligns across 9 bases. This CDR3 region has 16 residues. Germline assignment: CDR1 LNHDA and CDR2 SQIVND (reference sequence). V lost 4 bases and J lost 4; bases outside the gene matches: 9.

The V gene is TRBV27, the J gene TRBJ2-7; TRBD2 aligns across 7 bases. Germline assignment: CDR1 MNHEY and CDR2 SMNVEV (reference sequence). V was pared by 0 bases and J by 4 bases, with 6 bases of the junction left unmatched. The CDR3 extends over 15 amino acids. CDR3 sequence reads: CASSLSIGGSYEQYF. In DNA form, the CDR3 reads TGTGCCAGCAGTTTATCGATTGGCGGGAGTTACGAGCAGTACTTC.

V usage is TRBV5-4 and J usage is TRBJ2-5; 7 positions agree with TRBD1. After removal of 0 bases from V and 4 bases from J, the junction contained 9 bases not matched to a gene. From germline, CDR1 is SGHNT and CDR2 YYREEE (reference sequence). This CDR3 spans 16 amino acids. CDR3 loop: CASSLEGQRPGETQYF. DNA of the CDR3: TGTGCCAGCAGCTTGGAGGGACAGCGCCCTGGAGAGACCCAGTACTTC.

This chain links TRBV7-2 with TRBJ1-5, with TRBD1 matching over 7 bases. V dropped 1 base and J dropped 5; count of bases not matched to a gene: 5. CDR3 length equals 15 residues. Germline CDR1 reads SGHTA; CDR2 reads FQGNSA. The CDR3 region has the DNA TGTGCCAGCAGCTTAGTGCCAGGGGGAGATCAGCCCCAGCATTTT. Its protein product is CASSLVPGGDQPQHF.

The CDR3 DNA sequence: TGTGCCAGCAGCTCCAGGGGGGCCGGACAGGGAGTTGCTAATGAAAAACTGTTTTTT. Its protein is CASSSRGAGQGVANEKLFF. The chain carries TRBV27 and TRBJ1-4; 8 nucleotides line up with TRBD1. The V segment lost 6 bases and the J segment 3 bases; nucleotides outside the gene matches: 18. The CDR3 consists of 19 residues. Germline loops: CDR1 MNHEY, CDR2 SMNVEV (reference sequence).

The rearrangement links TRBV5-4 to TRBJ2-5, with 13 positions matching TRBD2. This CDR3 spans 15 amino acids. V shed 3 bases, J shed 1 base, and the junction held 0 bases outside the gene matches. Germline V gene sequence: CDR1 SGHNT, CDR2 YYREEE (reference sequence). The DNA for the CDR3 is TGTGCCAGCAGCTGGACTAGCGGGAGCCAAGAGACCCAGTACTTC. Its translation is CASSWTSGSQETQYF.

This rearrangement joins TRBV19 to TRBJ1-1; D is unclear. V lost 6 bases to trimming and J lost 5 bases, with 16 bases between them. This CDR3 spans 14 amino acids. Germline CDR1 is LNHDA and CDR2 is SQIVND (reference sequence). In DNA, the CDR3 is TGTGCCAGTAGGGTTTATGCGGCAGCTACTGAAGCTTTCTTT. Translating it yields CASRVYAAATEAFF.

The chain uses TRBV6-4 and TRBJ2-3, with TRBD2 matching over 12 bases. CDR1 is MRHNA and CDR2 is SNTAGT in the germline V gene. The CDR3 consists of 15 residues. V was pared by 6 bases and J by 4 bases, with 5 bases of the junction left unmatched. CDR3 region: CASSPLAGGPDTQYF. The CDR3 coding sequence is TGTGCCAGCAGCCCACTAGCGGGAGGCCCAGATACGCAGTATTTT.

The sample holds a few counts of this clone. The chain joins TRBV4-3 to TRBJ1-5; no reliable D call. V shed 4 bases and J shed 0 bases, with 10 bases lying between them. Germline-derived CDR1 and CDR2 are LGHNA and YSLEER. The CDR3 has 15 amino acids. CDR3 sequence (DNA): TGCGCCAGCAGCCCCGGGCGGGCTAGCAATCAGCCCCAGCATTTT. Protein product: CASSPGRASNQPQHF.

The V gene is TRBV2, the J gene TRBJ1-5, with D maybe TRBD1 (5 bases). Germline V gene lookup returns CDR1 SNHLY and CDR2 FYNNEI. V was shortened by 3 bases and J by 2 bases, with 8 bases between the two germline ends. The CDR3 runs to 14 residues. CDR3 coding DNA: TGTGCCAGCAGTGACGACAGAGGCAATCAGCCCCAGCATTTT. Translated, it gives CASSDDRGNQPQHF.

The chain employs TRBV30 and TRBJ2-6; D ambiguous. Germline V gene lookup returns CDR1 GTSNPN and CDR2 SVGIG (reference sequence). The length of the CDR3 is 15 residues. Deletions cut 2 bases from V and 0 bases from J, with 8 bases between. The CDR3 protein is CAWSMWPSGANVLTF. CDR3 in DNA: TGTGCCTGGAGTATGTGGCCCTCTGGGGCCAACGTCCTGACTTTC.

This clone was seen ten or more times. The J gene is TRBJ2-7, the V gene TRBV2, with D possibly matching TRBD1 (5 bases). Trimming cost V 3 bases and J 4 bases, with 16 bases left between them. This CDR3 has 15 residues. Germline CDR1 SNHLY, CDR2 FYNNEI. CDR3 DNA: TGTGCCAGCAGTGATCCAAGCGAGGACACTTACGAGCAGTACTTC. Translation: CASSDPSEDTYEQYF.

V gene TRBV7-3 combines with J gene TRBJ1-1; D remains unclear. CDR1 is SGHTA and CDR2 is FQGTGA in the germline V gene. The CDR3 sequence is 11 residues long. V was shortened by 6 bases and J by 8 bases, with 10 bases between the two germline ends. As DNA, the CDR3 is TGTGCCAGCAGGGCCGGGAGAGAAGCTTTCTTT. Encoded protein: CASRAGREAFF.

The chain links TRBV14 to TRBJ2-5; 9 bases are a match to TRBD2. The CDR3 is 13 amino acids. The junction had 5 bases not matched to a gene; V was cut back by 0 bases and J by 12 bases. CDR1 and CDR2 from the germline V gene are SGHDN and FVKESK. CDR3 in amino acids: CASSQEGLASKYF. Here the CDR3 DNA reads TGTGCCAGCAGCCAAGAGGGACTAGCTTCTAAGTACTTC.

In this sample, this clone turned up a few times. The V call is TRBV14, the J call TRBJ2-7; TRBD1 matches at 8 bases. Germline V lookup: CDR1 SGHDN, CDR2 FVKESK. The V and J ends lost 1 base and 3 bases, in that order; junction bases with no gene match: 5. The CDR3 contains 15 residues. This chain's CDR3 is CASSQGRTGLYEQYF. In DNA form, the CDR3 reads TGTGCCAGCAGCCAAGGACGGACAGGGCTCTACGAGCAGTACTTC.

V is TRBV4-3 and J is TRBJ2-1; D gene unclear. Trimming stripped 0 bases from V and 3 bases from J, with 6 bases between. This CDR3 has 14 residues. Germline V gene lookup returns CDR1 LGHNA and CDR2 YSLEER. The CDR3: CASSQDDIYNEQFF. In nucleotides, the CDR3 is TGCGCCAGCAGCCAAGACGACATCTACAATGAGCAGTTCTTC.

The CDR3 DNA reads TGTGCCAGCAGCATCCGGACAGCAGATACGCAGTATTTT. This sequence encodes CASSIRTADTQYF. The chain joins TRBV13 to TRBJ2-3, with D possibly matching TRBD1 (6 bases). CDR1 PRHDT and CDR2 FYEKMQ come from the germline V gene (reference sequence). There are 13 residues in the CDR3. Trimming took off 5 bases at V and 4 bases at J, with 10 bases between the two ends.

The chain uses TRBV5-1 and TRBJ1-1, with a weak D call TRBD1 (5 bases). CDR1 is SGHRS, CDR2 YFSETQ, per germline. Between the trimmed V and J ends, which lost 2 bases and 8 bases, there was a span of 16 bases. The CDR3 spans 14 residues. The CDR3 reads CASSFPGGAGEAFF. CDR3 coding DNA: TGCGCCAGCAGCTTTCCGGGTGGGGCTGGAGAAGCTTTCTTT.

The V call is TRBV27, the J call TRBJ2-2, with D possibly being TRBD1 (5 bases). Trimming pared 1 base from V and 4 bases from J, leaving 19 bases between. This CDR3 is 18 amino acids long. Germline lookup yields CDR1 MNHEY and CDR2 SMNVEV (reference sequence). CDR3 sequence (DNA): TGTGCCAGCAGTTTATTCAACCGCCCCAGGGCGGTCACCGGGGAGCTGTTTTTT. Amino acid sequence: CASSLFNRPRAVTGELFF.

A word on this clone: Additional DNA sequences in this sample encode the identical CDR3. The CDR3 region is CASSQNYEQYF. CDR3 DNA sequence: TGTGCCAGCAGTCAAAACTACGAGCAGTACTTC. The chain carries TRBV28 and TRBJ2-7, with D unresolved. Germline CDR1 MDHEN, CDR2 SYDVKM. The CDR3 has 11 residues. Deletions cut 5 bases from V and 3 bases from J, with 5 bases between.

The chain has TRBV7-2 and TRBJ2-2; D is undetermined. Germline lookup yields CDR1 SGHTA and CDR2 FQGNSA. V was clipped by 5 bases and J by 5 bases, with 18 bases between them. The CDR3 runs 16 residues. The CDR3 region is CASSPPRGAITGELFF. In nucleotides, the CDR3 is TGTGCCAGCAGCCCCCCGAGAGGAGCGATTACCGGGGAGCTGTTTTTT.

The table lists this clone with a count of one. V usage is TRBV14 and J usage is TRBJ2-3, with a weak D call TRBD1 (5 bases). In germline, CDR1 is SGHDN, CDR2 FVKESK. The CDR3 spans 16 residues. V lost 4 bases and J 2 bases, leaving 16 bases between the germline ends. The CDR3 is CASSPDLDRHTDTQYF. The CDR3 region has the DNA TGTGCCAGCAGCCCAGACCTAGACAGACACACAGATACGCAGTATTTT.